This note documents a single TCR beta chain sequence. This entry belongs to a study of cytomegalovirus exposure and HLA in healthy donors. Study-wide background: The 120 or so validation repertoires used the same platform as the approximately 620 first-cohort repertoires (as reported by a later analysis).

Germline V gives CDR1 KGHSH, CDR2 LQKENI. V trimming: 6 bases; J trimming: 8 bases; junction bases outside the gene matches: 15. CDR3 size: 16 residues. Sequencing used immunoSEQ multiplex PCR; TCRdb keeps in-frame clones, though not all of them. The sample holds around 52,000 clones; more than 80% are singletons and the top ten take 5.8%. Sequenced: PBMCs. This sequence was found in a woman between 18 and 29 years old in good health and CMV-seronegative. The chain uses TRBV18 and TRBJ1-2; 10 positions agree with TRBD1. The DNA of the CDR3 is TGTGCCAGCTCGCCGTATTACGGGACAGGGGACGACGGCTACACCTTC. Its protein product is CASSPYYGTGDDGYTF. Variable domain in full (rest from reference TRBV18 and TRBJ1-2): NAGVMQNPRHLVRRRGQEARLRCSPMKGHSHVYWYRQLPEEGLKFMVYLQKENIIDESGMPKERFSAEFPKEGPSILRIQQVVRGDSAAYFCASSPYYGTGDDGYTFGSGTRLTVV.